This T cell receptor (beta chain) was found in a study of CD8 T cells in Susac syndrome. CDR3 length equals 14 residues. Per germline, CDR1 LNHNV and CDR2 YYDKDF (reference sequence). The V end was cut by 1 base, the J end by 1 base, with 7 bases between. An input of 0.5 to 1 ug of RNA was subjected to reverse transcription using random hexamers. Amplification of TCR beta CDR3 spanned 54 Vbeta and 13 Jbeta via immunoSEQ multiplex PCR. TCRdb processed the immunoSEQ multiplex PCR reads anew with MiXCR; each CDR3 protein has one entry. Altogether hundreds of thousands of distinct CDR3 sequences are present, about 90% being singletons, with the ten largest covering about 0.13%. Negative isolation yielded CD4+ and CD8+ T cells, and FACS enriched TEMRA cells.

The material sequenced was CD8+ T cells from PBMCs. The TCR sequence derives from a human donor with multiple sclerosis. This chain uses TRBV15 with TRBJ1-1, with D unresolved. The CDR3 sequence: CATSRVGGNTEAFF. For the CDR3, the DNA is TGTGCCACCAGCAGAGTGGGAGGGAACACTGAAGCTTTCTTT.